The entry below gives a single TCR beta chain sequence along with its context. Its antigen is not known. This CDR3 spans 15 amino acids. In germline, CDR1 is SGHTA, CDR2 FQGNSA. V lost 6 bases, J lost 3 bases, and 12 bases lay in between. The entry originates in a study of T cell responses to AZD1222 COVID-19 vaccine. Notes on the study in general: Reports say nearly half of spike-specific TCRs go after unmutated variant regions. Only six or seven AZD1222 recipients were seropositive at baseline. Donors, mostly white British, included more females; clonal diversity was possibly underestimated. The repertoires were collected only after the peak T cell response.

Assay used: immunoSEQ multiplex PCR; TCRdb lists only in-frame clones, some missing. The sample lists about 150,000 clones, 90% occurring once. The sequencing used peripheral blood, collected on day 0 of AZD1222 vaccination. The V gene is TRBV7-2, the J gene TRBJ1-6; D is unclear. This sequence originates from an adult in good health. DNA for the CDR3: TGTGCCAGCAGTCCCGCCCCCAACTATAATTCACCCCTCCACTTT. Protein sequence: CASSPAPNYNSPLHF.